These 29 T cell receptor beta chains were all obtained from the same sample, sequenced in a study of cytomegalovirus exposure and HLA in healthy donors. Both 60 Vbeta primers and 13 Jbeta primers went into the PCR. Sequenced by immunoSEQ multiplex PCR; TCRdb stores in-frame clones only, minus some. This sample has more than 100,000 clones, with under 85% found just once. The sequenced sample consisted of PBMCs. Receptors were obtained from a man aged 45 to 65 in good health and CMV-seropositive.

V gene TRBV2 combines with J gene TRBJ2-6, with D possibly matching TRBD2 (5 bases). The CDR3 covers 16 residues. Germline V gives CDR1 SNHLY, CDR2 FYNNEI. V lost 1 base, J lost 2 bases, and 9 bases lay in between. CDR3 sequence (DNA): TGTGCCAGCAGTGAAGTCGGGGTTCCTGGGGCCAACGTCCTGACTTTC. Protein product: CASSEVGVPGANVLTF.

This sequence joins TRBV28 and TRBJ2-5, with D possibly matching TRBD2 (5 bases). The ends were cut back, 6 bases at V and 4 bases at J, with 15 bases in the middle. The CDR3 is made up of 14 amino acids. Germline CDR1 and CDR2: MDHEN and SYDVKM. The CDR3 nucleotides read TGTGCCAGCAGCCAAAAGTTCGCGGGAGAGACCCAGTACTTC. Translating gives CASSQKFAGETQYF. The full variable domain, rest sourced from reference TRBV28 and TRBJ2-5, is DVKVTQSSRYLVKRTGEKVFLECVQDMDHENMFWYRQDPGLGLRLIYFSYDVKMKEKGDIPEGYSVSREKKERFSLILESASTNQTSMYLCASSQKFAGETQYFGPGTRLLVL.

The chain recombines TRBV5-4 with TRBJ2-3, with D perhaps TRBD1 (5 bases). V shed 3 bases and J shed 4 bases, with 12 bases lying between them. Germline CDR1 reads SGHNT; CDR2 reads YYREEE (reference sequence). The CDR3 totals 14 residues. The CDR3 DNA reads TGTGCCAGCAGCTCCCCAGGGCGCGCAGATACGCAGTATTTT. This encodes CASSSPGRADTQYF. Using reference TRBV5-4 and TRBJ2-3 for the parts outside the CDR3, the full variable domain is ETGVTQSPTHLIKTRGQQVTLRCSSQSGHNTVSWYQQALGQGPQFIFQYYREEENGRGNFPPRFSGLQFPNYSSELNVNALELDDSALYLCASSSPGRADTQYFGPGTRLTVL.

The chain carries TRBV6-5 and TRBJ2-7, with D tentatively TRBD2 (6 bases). The CDR3 is made up of 13 amino acids. Trimming took 10 bases from V and 2 from J, leaving 15 bases between them. Per germline, CDR1 MNHEY and CDR2 SVGAGI. The CDR3 region has the DNA TGTGCCACCTCTGTGCGGGGAACCTACGAGCAGTACTTC. The encoded protein is CATSVRGTYEQYF.

V is TRBV5-6 and J is TRBJ1-2; D gene ambiguous. The CDR3 is made up of 15 amino acids. Germline values: CDR1 SGHDT, CDR2 YYEEEE. V shed 4 bases and J shed 5 bases, with 18 bases lying between them. The CDR3 loop is CASSVVRAEGYGYTF. The CDR3 DNA is TGTGCCAGCAGCGTGGTTCGGGCCGAGGGTTATGGCTACACCTTC.

Only a few counts were recorded for this clone. The chain has TRBV19 and TRBJ2-5; TRBD1 matches at 8 bases. CDR3 size: 13 residues. The germline V gene encodes CDR1 LNHDA and CDR2 SQIVND (reference sequence). After removal of 4 bases from V and 4 bases from J, the junction contained 2 bases not matched to a gene. DNA of the CDR3: TGTGCCAGTAGTACAGGGGGCGCAGAGACCCAGTACTTC. It codes for CASSTGGAETQYF. Using reference TRBV19 and TRBJ2-5 for the parts outside the CDR3, the full variable domain is DGGITQSPKYLFRKEGQNVTLSCEQNLNHDAMYWYRQDPGQGLRLIYYSQIVNDFQKGDIAEGYSVSREKKESFPLTVTSAQKNPTAFYLCASSTGGAETQYFGPGTRLLVL.

This clone was counted between two and nine times. The chain couples TRBV9 to TRBJ2-5, with unresolved D. Germline CDR1 SGDLS, CDR2 YYNGEE. Deletions cut 0 bases from V and 1 base from J, with 4 bases between. The CDR3 covers 13 residues. CDR3 region: CASSVAGQETQYF. The CDR3 nucleotides are TGTGCCAGCAGCGTAGCGGGCCAAGAGACCCAGTACTTC.

The chain has TRBV19 and TRBJ1-2; D may be TRBD1 (6 bases). Trimming removed 10 bases from V and 3 bases from J, with 15 bases in between. Germline V CDR1 and CDR2: LNHDA, SQIVND (reference sequence). This CDR3 is 13 amino acids long. The DNA for the CDR3 is TGTGCCACGACGCGGGGGCCCGACTATGGCTACACCTTC. Encoded protein: CATTRGPDYGYTF.

This chain links TRBV4-2 with TRBJ2-5, with 9 bases fitting TRBD2. The J call may not be correct, given that the DNA end is closer to TRBJ2-7. There are 15 residues in the CDR3. Germline lookup yields CDR1 LGHNA and CDR2 YNFKEQ. CDR3 sequence: CASSQDASGNYEQYF. The CDR3 DNA reads as TGTGCCAGCAGCCAAGATGCTAGCGGGAATTACGAGCAGTACTTC.

V gene TRBV28 combines with J gene TRBJ1-5; 7 bases fit TRBD1. V shed 6 bases, J shed 0 bases, and the junction held 17 bases outside the gene matches. This CDR3 region has 19 residues. Germline assignment: CDR1 MDHEN and CDR2 SYDVKM. The CDR3 region has the DNA TGTGCCAGCAGAGTTTTACCCAGGGACAGCGTCTATAGCAATCAGCCCCAGCATTTT. As protein: CASRVLPRDSVYSNQPQHF.

V is TRBV11-2 and J is TRBJ1-3, with D uncertain. CDR3 size: 15 residues. CDR1 is SGHAT and CDR2 is FQNNGV in the germline V gene. Between the trimmed V and J ends, which lost 6 bases and 3 bases, there was a span of 15 bases. DNA for the CDR3: TGTGCCAGCAGTTTGTTGGGCGCCCGTGGAAACACCATATATTTT. Encoded protein: CASSLLGARGNTIYF.

This clone was recorded only once. The rearrangement uses TRBV13 and TRBJ2-2; TRBD1 matches 8 bases. After removal of 10 bases from V and 3 bases from J, the junction contained 10 bases not matched to a gene. Germline-derived CDR1 and CDR2 are PRHDT and FYEKMQ (reference sequence). The CDR3 is 15 amino acids. CDR3 in DNA: TGTGCCATGACGACCAGGGGGCCGTACACCGGGGAGCTGTTTTTT. Its protein is CAMTTRGPYTGELFF. Full variable domain (outside the CDR3, taken from reference TRBV13 and TRBJ2-2): AAGVIQSPRHLIKEKRETATLKCYPIPRHDTVYWYQQGPGQDPQFLISFYEKMQSDKGSIPDRFSAQQFSDYHSELNMSSLELGDSALYFCAMTTRGPYTGELFFGEGSRLTVL.

The chain couples TRBV6-6 to TRBJ2-7; TRBD2 matches at 9 bases. Trimming cost V 2 bases and J 2 bases; bases outside gene matches: 4. CDR1 MNHNY and CDR2 SVGAGI come from the germline V gene (reference sequence). CDR3 length: 15 amino acids. This CDR3 is CASSYAAGGPYEQYF. In DNA, the CDR3 is TGTGCCAGCAGTTACGCGGCGGGAGGGCCCTACGAGCAGTACTTC.

This clone came up a few times. This chain connects TRBV19 to TRBJ2-1; 11 bases align to TRBD2. The CDR3 has 16 residues. J gave up 1 base and V 7 bases, and 6 bases lay outside the gene matches. The V gene's germline CDR1 is LNHDA and CDR2 SQIVND (reference sequence). The CDR3 spells CASMEIAGGSYNEQFF. The CDR3 region has the DNA TGTGCCAGTATGGAGATAGCGGGAGGGTCCTACAATGAGCAGTTCTTC.

The CDR3: CASSASTGGWYEQYF. The CDR3 DNA is TGTGCCAGCTCTGCCTCCACAGGGGGCTGGTACGAGCAGTACTTC. The rearrangement links TRBV2 to TRBJ2-7; 9 bases are shared with TRBD1. V was pared by 8 bases and J by 4 bases, with 12 bases of the junction left unmatched. The CDR3 length is 15 residues. Germline lookup yields CDR1 SNHLY and CDR2 FYNNEI.

This clone occurred once. The V call is TRBV30, the J call TRBJ1-5, with 8 bases lining up with TRBD1. The length of the CDR3 is 13 residues. Germline CDR1 reads GTSNPN; CDR2 reads SVGIG (reference sequence). J was trimmed by 4 bases and V by 4 bases; bases with no gene match: 3. The CDR3 sequence: CAWKDRGNQPQHF. In nucleotides, the CDR3 is TGTGCCTGGAAAGACAGGGGTAATCAGCCCCAGCATTTT.

V gene TRBV5-4 combines with J gene TRBJ2-2, with 9 bases matching TRBD1. In germline, CDR1 is SGHNT, CDR2 YYREEE (reference sequence). The V gene end was trimmed by 4 bases and the J gene end by 2 bases; junction bases not matched to a gene: 6. This CDR3 has 16 residues. The CDR3 sequence: CASSRGQGGNTGELFF. The CDR3, as DNA: TGTGCCAGCAGCAGGGGACAGGGCGGCAACACCGGGGAGCTGTTTTTT.

V usage is TRBV7-4 and J usage is TRBJ2-7; possibly TRBD1 for D (6 bases). Trimming took off 6 bases at V and 2 bases at J, with 14 bases between the two ends. Germline V gene sequence: CDR1 SGHVT, CDR2 SQSDAQ. CDR3 length: 14 residues. The CDR3 is CASSLRQDPYEQYF. The DNA of the CDR3 is TGTGCCAGCAGTTTGAGACAGGATCCCTACGAGCAGTACTTC.

V gene TRBV19 combines with J gene TRBJ2-1; D is possibly TRBD2 (6 bases). Deletions cut 1 base from V and 7 bases from J, with 11 bases between. The germline CDR1 and CDR2 sequences are LNHDA and SQIVND (reference sequence). The CDR3 runs to 14 residues. The CDR3 reads CASSIAGVPNEQFF. The CDR3 DNA reads TGTGCCAGTAGTATAGCGGGAGTCCCAAATGAGCAGTTCTTC.

CDR3 amino acids: CATSRGGGRTYYEQYF. The CDR3 DNA reads TGTGCCACCAGCAGAGGAGGGGGAAGGACGTACTACGAGCAGTACTTC. V is TRBV15 and J is TRBJ2-7; tentatively, D is TRBD1 (6 bases). Germline V gene data show CDR1 as LNHNV and CDR2 as YYDKDF (reference sequence). The germline V and J ends were trimmed by 1 base and 3 bases, with 16 bases remaining between them. CDR3 length: 16 residues. Drawing the rest from reference TRBV15 and TRBJ2-7, the complete variable domain is DAMVIQNPRYQVTQFGKPVTLSCSQTLNHNVMYWYQQKSSQAPKLLFHYYDKDFNNEADTPDNFQSRRPNTSFCFLDIRSPGLGDTAMYLCATSRGGGRTYYEQYFGPGTRLTVT.

This clone came up a few times. The V gene is TRBV6-1, the J gene TRBJ2-4; a possible D gene is TRBD1 (5 bases). Germline CDR1 reads MNHNS; CDR2 reads SASEGT. V was cut by 5 bases and J by 8 bases, with 13 bases left in between. The CDR3 contains 13 residues. CDR3 residues: CASSTRPGHIQYF. CDR3 nucleotide sequence: TGTGCCAGCAGTACAAGGCCAGGGCACATTCAGTACTTC.

The V gene is TRBV6-1, the J gene TRBJ2-3; perhaps TRBD2 as D (6 bases). Germline V gene sequence: CDR1 MNHNS, CDR2 SASEGT. V was trimmed by 7 bases and J by 2 bases, leaving 13 bases between them. The length of the CDR3 is 14 residues. In nucleotides, the CDR3 is TGTGCCAGCATGGGGGGAGGACCCACAGATACGCAGTATTTT. Translated, it gives CASMGGGPTDTQYF.

The chain has TRBV19 and TRBJ1-3; 9 bases agree with TRBD1. The germline V gene has CDR1 LNHDA and CDR2 SQIVND (reference sequence). The CDR3 consists of 14 residues. The junction had 4 bases not matched to a gene; V was cut back by 7 bases and J by 3 bases. The CDR3 protein is CASIGTGFGNTIYF. CDR3 sequence (DNA): TGTGCCAGTATCGGGACAGGGTTTGGAAACACCATATATTTT.

This clone was found a few times. V gene TRBV7-3 combines with J gene TRBJ2-1; 9 positions agree with TRBD1. J gave up 7 bases and V 5 bases, and 12 bases lay outside the gene matches. Germline CDR1 and CDR2: SGHTA and FQGTGA. The CDR3 length is 16 residues. The CDR3 nucleotides are TGTGCCAGCAGCCAAGCACCCGGGACAGGGCGAAATGAGCAGTTCTTC. This gives the protein CASSQAPGTGRNEQFF.

In its sample, this clone was seen a few times. The V and J genes are TRBV5-4 and TRBJ2-1; D not certain. V lost 0 bases and J 9 bases, leaving 10 bases between the germline ends. Per the germline V gene, CDR1 is SGHNT and CDR2 is YYREEE (reference sequence). This CDR3 comprises 13 residues. Here the CDR3 reads CASSLVVRSEQFF. The CDR3 DNA reads TGTGCCAGCAGCTTGGTAGTTCGTAGTGAGCAGTTCTTC. The variable domain in full, completed from reference TRBV5-4 and TRBJ2-1, reads ETGVTQSPTHLIKTRGQQVTLRCSSQSGHNTVSWYQQALGQGPQFIFQYYREEENGRGNFPPRFSGLQFPNYSSELNVNALELDDSALYLCASSLVVRSEQFFGPGTRLTVL.

This chain links TRBV5-4 with TRBJ2-7; 9 bases line up with TRBD2. This CDR3 has 16 residues. J was trimmed by 0 bases and V by 1 base; bases with no gene match: 5. Per germline, CDR1 SGHNT and CDR2 YYREEE (reference sequence). The CDR3 sequence is CASSLRLADYSYEQYF. CDR3 DNA sequence: TGTGCCAGCAGCTTGAGACTAGCGGACTACTCCTACGAGCAGTACTTC.

The V gene is TRBV19, the J gene TRBJ1-4; tentative D call: TRBD1 (6 bases). V was cut by 6 bases and J by 3 bases, with 17 bases left in between. Germline V gene sequence: CDR1 LNHDA, CDR2 SQIVND (reference sequence). CDR3 size: 16 residues. The CDR3 coding sequence is TGTGCCAGTAGACCCCGCAGTGGGGGCCCTAATGAAAAACTGTTTTTT. It yields the protein CASRPRSGGPNEKLFF.

The rearrangement links TRBV7-2 to TRBJ2-5; 12 nucleotides agree with TRBD1. The DNA matches TRBJ2-7 better at its end, which makes the J call doubtful. The V gene's germline CDR1 is SGHTA and CDR2 FQGNSA. This CDR3 has 16 amino acids. The CDR3 DNA is TGTGCCAGCAGCTTAGCCCCCGGGACAGGGGGCGTCGAGCAGTACTTC. It translates to CASSLAPGTGGVEQYF.

This clone was counted a single time. This chain joins TRBV28 and TRBJ1-4, with D maybe TRBD1 (5 bases). The CDR3 extends over 15 amino acids. Deletions cut 5 bases from V and 7 bases from J, with 17 bases between. Germline lookup yields CDR1 MDHEN and CDR2 SYDVKM. CDR3 sequence (DNA): TGTGCCAGCAGTCCTGGTCCAGGGTCTGGTGAAAAACTGTTTTTT. It encodes CASSPGPGSGEKLFF.